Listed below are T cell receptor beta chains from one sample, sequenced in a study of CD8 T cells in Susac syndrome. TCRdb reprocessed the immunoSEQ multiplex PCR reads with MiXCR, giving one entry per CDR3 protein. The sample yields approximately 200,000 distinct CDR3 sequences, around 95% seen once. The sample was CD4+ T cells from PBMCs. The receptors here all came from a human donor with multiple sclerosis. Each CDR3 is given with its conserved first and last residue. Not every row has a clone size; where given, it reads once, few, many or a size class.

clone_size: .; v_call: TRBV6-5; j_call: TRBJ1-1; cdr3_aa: CASSYLADTEAFF
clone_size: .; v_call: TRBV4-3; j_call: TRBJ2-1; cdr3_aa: CASGQESGQGRSYNEQFF
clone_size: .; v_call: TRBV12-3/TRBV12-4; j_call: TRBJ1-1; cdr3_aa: CASTQSMNTEAFF
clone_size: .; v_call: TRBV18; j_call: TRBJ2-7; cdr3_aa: CASSPLFRAGVDEQYF
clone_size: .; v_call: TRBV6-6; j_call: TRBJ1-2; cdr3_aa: CASSYRDINGYTF
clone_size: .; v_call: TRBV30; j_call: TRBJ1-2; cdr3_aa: CAWSVLQQGLGGYTF
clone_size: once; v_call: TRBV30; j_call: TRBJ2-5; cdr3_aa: CACGGDGETQYF
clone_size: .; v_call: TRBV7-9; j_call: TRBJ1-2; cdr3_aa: CASTADRVRGYTF
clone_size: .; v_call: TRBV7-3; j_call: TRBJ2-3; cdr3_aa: CASSLDGNTDTQYF
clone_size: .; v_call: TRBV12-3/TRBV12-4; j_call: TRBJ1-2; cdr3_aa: CASSPDSIYGYTF
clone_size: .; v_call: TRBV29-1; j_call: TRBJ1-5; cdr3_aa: CSVTTGGTVDQPQHF
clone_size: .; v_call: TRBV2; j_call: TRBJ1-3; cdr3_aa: CASRTESGNTIYF
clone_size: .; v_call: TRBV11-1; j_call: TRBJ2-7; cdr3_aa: CASSLSDGNSYEQYF
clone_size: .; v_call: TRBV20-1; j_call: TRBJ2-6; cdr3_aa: CSAIRVSGANVLTF
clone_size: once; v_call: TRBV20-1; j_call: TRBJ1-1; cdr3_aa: CSALPATHGRPNTEAFF
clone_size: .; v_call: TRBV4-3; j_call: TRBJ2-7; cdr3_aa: CASSVGTGVYEQYF
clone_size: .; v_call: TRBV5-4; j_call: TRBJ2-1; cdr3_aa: CASSLVRGLRNEQFF
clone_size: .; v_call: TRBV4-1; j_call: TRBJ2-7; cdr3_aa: CASSPGTGGHREQYF
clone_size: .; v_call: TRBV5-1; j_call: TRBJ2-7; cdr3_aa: CASSKGSGENYEQYF
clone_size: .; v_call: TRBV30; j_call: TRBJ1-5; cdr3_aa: CAWGRGERQHF
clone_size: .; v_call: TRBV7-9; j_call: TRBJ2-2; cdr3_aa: CASSPLVQARTGELFF
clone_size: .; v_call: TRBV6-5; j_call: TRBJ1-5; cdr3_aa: CASSPTRQQRSQHF
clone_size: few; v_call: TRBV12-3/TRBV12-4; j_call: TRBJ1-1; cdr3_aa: CASSLRGTDTEAFF
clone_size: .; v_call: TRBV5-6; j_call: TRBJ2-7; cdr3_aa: CASSGPGGLSDEQYF
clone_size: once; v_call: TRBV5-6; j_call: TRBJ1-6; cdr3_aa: CASSGERRTGLGSPLHF
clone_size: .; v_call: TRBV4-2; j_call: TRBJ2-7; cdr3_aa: CASSQDEGTYEQYF
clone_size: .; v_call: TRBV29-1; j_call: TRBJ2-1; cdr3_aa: CSVEDVGSYNEQFF
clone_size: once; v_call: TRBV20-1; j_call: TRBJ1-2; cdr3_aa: CSASPARRGHYGYTF
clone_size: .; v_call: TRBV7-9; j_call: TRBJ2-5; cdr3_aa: CASSSARETQYF
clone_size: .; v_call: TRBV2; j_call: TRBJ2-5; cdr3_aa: CASSGDGQETQYF
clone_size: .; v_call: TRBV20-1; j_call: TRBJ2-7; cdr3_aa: CSARVQGTGHEQYF
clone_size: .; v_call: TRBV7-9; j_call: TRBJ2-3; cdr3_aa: CASSPSGGLADTQYF
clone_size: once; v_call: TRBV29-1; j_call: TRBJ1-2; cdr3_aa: CSVAGTTSTGYGYTF
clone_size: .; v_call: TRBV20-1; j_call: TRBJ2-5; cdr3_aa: CSASGAGLGTQYF
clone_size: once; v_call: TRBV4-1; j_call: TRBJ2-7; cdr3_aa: CASSPKQGPTSEQYF
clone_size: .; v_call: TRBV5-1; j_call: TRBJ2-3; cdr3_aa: CASRLAGSGTDTQYF
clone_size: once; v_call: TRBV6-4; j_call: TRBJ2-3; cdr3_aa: CASSVTSGDTDTQYF
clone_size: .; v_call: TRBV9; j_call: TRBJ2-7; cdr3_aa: CASCGDSYEQYF
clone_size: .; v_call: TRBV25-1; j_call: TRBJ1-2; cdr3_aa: CASSEYFQERYGYTF
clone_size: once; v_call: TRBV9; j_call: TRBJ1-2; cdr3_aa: CASSVPGRPYGYTF
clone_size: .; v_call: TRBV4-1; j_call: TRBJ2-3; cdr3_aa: CASSPRLRSSTDTQYF
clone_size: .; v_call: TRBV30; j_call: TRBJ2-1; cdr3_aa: CAWSVFWDRPSANEQFF
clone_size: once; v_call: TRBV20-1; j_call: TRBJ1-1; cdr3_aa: CSATLVNTEAFF
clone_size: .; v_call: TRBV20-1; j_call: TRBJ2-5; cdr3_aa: CSAMHPRQETQYF
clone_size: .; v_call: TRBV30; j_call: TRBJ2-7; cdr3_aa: CAWSDVTGAYEQYF
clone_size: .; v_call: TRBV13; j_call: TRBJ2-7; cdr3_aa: CASSRLAGGRYEQYF